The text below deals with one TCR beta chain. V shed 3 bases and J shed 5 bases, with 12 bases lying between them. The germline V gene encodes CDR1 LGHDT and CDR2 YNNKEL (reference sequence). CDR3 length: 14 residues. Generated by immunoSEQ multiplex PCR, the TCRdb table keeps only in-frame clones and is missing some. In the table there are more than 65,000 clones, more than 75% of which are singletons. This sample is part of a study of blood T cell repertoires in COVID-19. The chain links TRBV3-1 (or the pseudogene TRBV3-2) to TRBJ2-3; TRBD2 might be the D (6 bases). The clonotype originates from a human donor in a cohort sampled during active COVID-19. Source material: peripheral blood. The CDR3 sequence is CASSQGIGGDTQYF. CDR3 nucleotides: TGTGCCAGCAGCCAGGGGATCGGGGGAGATACGCAGTATTTT.